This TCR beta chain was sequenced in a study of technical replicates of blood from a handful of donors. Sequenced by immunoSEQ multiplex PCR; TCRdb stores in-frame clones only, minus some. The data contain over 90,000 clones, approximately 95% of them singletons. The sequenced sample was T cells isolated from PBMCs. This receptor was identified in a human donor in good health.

CDR3 DNA sequence: TGTGCCAGCAACCCCACTAGCGTCGATGAGCAGTTCTTC. It codes for CASNPTSVDEQFF. The genes are TRBV27 and TRBJ2-1; 7 nucleotides match TRBD2. Germline CDR1 reads MNHEY; CDR2 reads SMNVEV (reference sequence). The CDR3 is 13 amino acids. The trim removed 7 bases at V and 8 bases at J, leaving 8 bases unmatched.